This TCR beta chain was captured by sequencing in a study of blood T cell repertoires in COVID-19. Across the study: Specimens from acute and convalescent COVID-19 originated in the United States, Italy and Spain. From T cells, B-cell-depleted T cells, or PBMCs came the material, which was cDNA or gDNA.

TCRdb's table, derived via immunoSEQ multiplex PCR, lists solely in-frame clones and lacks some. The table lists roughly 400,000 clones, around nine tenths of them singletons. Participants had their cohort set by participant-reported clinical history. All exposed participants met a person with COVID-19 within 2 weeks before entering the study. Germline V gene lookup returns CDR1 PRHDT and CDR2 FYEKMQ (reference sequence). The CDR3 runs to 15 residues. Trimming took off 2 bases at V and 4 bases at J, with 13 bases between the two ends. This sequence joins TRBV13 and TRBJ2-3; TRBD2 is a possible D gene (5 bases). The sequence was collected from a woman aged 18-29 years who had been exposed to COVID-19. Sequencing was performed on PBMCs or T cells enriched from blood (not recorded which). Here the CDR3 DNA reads TGTGCCAGCAGCTTACCTAGCCAAGGATCAGATACGCAGTATTTT. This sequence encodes CASSLPSQGSDTQYF. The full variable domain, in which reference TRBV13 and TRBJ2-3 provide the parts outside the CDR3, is AAGVIQSPRHLIKEKRETATLKCYPIPRHDTVYWYQQGPGQDPQFLISFYEKMQSDKGSIPDRFSAQQFSDYHSELNMSSLELGDSALYFCASSLPSQGSDTQYFGPGTRLTVL.